One and the same sample provided the 2 T cell receptor beta chains below, sequenced in a study of T-cell reconstitution after alpha-beta-depleted transplantation in children. A TCRbeta library incorporating unique molecular identifiers was prepared. A single record per CDR3 protein comes from TCRdb applying MiXCR to the PCR reads. This table holds about 250,000 distinct CDR3 sequences, approximately 24% found once. Sample: PBMCs, mostly from graft donor cells, taken 360 days after TCRalphabeta/CD19-depleted stem cell transplant. The receptors were gathered from a female patient aged 2-9 years who had a stem cell transplant for congenital amegakaryocytic thrombocytopenia, so the T cells may come from the graft donor.

The J gene is TRBJ1-5, the V gene TRBV6-1; TRBD1 matches 8 bases. V trimming: 6 bases; J trimming: 1 base; junction bases outside the gene matches: 5. The CDR3 is 15 residues long. From germline, CDR1 is MNHNS and CDR2 SASEGT. CDR3 nucleotide sequence: TGTGCCAGCAGCCGGGACAGGCAAAGCAATCAGCCCCAGCATTTT. This translates into CASSRDRQSNQPQHF.

This clonotype was detected many times. This sequence joins TRBV7-2 and TRBJ2-5, with D possibly TRBD2 on 6 matching bases. V was pared by 4 bases and J by 4 bases, with 10 bases between. CDR1 and CDR2 from the germline V gene are SGHTA and FQGNSA. The CDR3 has 13 amino acids. CDR3 DNA: TGTGCCAGCAGCTCTAGCGTGGCAGAGACCCAGTACTTC. It translates to CASSSSVAETQYF.